This T cell receptor (beta chain) was sequenced for a study of T cells in Graves' hyperthyroidism and ophthalmopathy. J was trimmed by 11 bases and V by 0 bases; bases with no gene match: 6. The CDR3 is 13 residues long. Per germline, CDR1 SQVTM and CDR2 ANQGSEA. This clonotype was recorded many times. Researchers amplified the TCR beta CDR3 regions from RNA transcripts. First-round RT-PCR of the TCR CDR3 relied on the HTBI primer set. A single record per CDR3 protein comes from TCRdb applying MiXCR to the multiplex PCR reads. The repertoire holds 270,000 or so distinct CDR3 sequences, with less than 30% as singletons.

This clonotype was obtained from a man aged 35-49 years with Graves' hyperthyroidism that later progressed to Graves' ophthalmopathy. Source material: blood. The chain links TRBV29-1 to TRBJ1-5, with TRBD1 identical over 8 bases. In DNA, the CDR3 is TGCAGCGTTGAAGAACAGGGGGACGGGGCCCAGCATTTT. It codes for CSVEEQGDGAQHF.